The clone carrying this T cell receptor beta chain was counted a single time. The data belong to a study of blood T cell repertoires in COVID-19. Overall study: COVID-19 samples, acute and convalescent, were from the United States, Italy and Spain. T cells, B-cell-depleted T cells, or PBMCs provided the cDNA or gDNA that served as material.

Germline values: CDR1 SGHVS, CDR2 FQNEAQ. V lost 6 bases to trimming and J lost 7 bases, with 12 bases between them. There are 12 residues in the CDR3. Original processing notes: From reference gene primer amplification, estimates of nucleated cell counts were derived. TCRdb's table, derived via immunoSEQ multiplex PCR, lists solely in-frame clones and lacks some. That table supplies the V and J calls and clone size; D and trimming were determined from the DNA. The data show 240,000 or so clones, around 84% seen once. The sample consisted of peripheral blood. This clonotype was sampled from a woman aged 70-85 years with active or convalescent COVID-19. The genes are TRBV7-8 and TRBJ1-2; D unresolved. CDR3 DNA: TGTGCCAGCAGACGAGCCTTGAGTGGCTACACCTTC. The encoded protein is CASRRALSGYTF.